This T cell receptor (beta chain) stems from a study of T-cell reconstitution after alpha-beta-depleted transplantation in children. This clonotype appeared many times. The library targeted TCRbeta and was prepared with unique molecular identifiers. TCRdb re-derived calls from the PCR reads in MiXCR, one entry per CDR3 protein. Of about 600,000 distinct CDR3 sequences in the sample, 10% were seen once. This specimen consisted of PBMCs from the stem cell graft donor, obtained from the stem cell graft. This receptor was taken from a human donor who donated a stem cell graft to a child with acute myeloid leukemia.

CDR3 region: CASRDGTSASTDTQYF. CDR3 bases: TGTGCCAGCAGAGACGGGACTAGCGCAAGCACAGATACGCAGTATTTT. The V call is TRBV6-1, the J call TRBJ2-3, with 10 bases that match TRBD2. Germline lookup yields CDR1 MNHNS and CDR2 SASEGT. CDR3 length: 16 residues. Unmatched junction bases numbered 6, after V lost 6 bases and J lost 0 bases.